This TCR beta chain was recovered during a study of cytomegalovirus exposure and HLA in healthy donors. Whole-study findings and limits: For presence/absence analyses, sequencing depth was assumed to be roughly uniform across donors.

Samples came from healthy bone marrow donors. The CDR3 totals 13 residues. The V end was cut by 1 base, the J end by 3 bases, with 6 bases between. Germline V gene sequence: CDR1 MNHNS, CDR2 SASEGT. Comment on this clone: Its antigen is still unknown.

The PCR ran on 60 Vbeta and 13 Jbeta primers. Sequenced by immunoSEQ multiplex PCR; TCRdb stores in-frame clones only, minus some. The table has tens of thousands of clones, nearly 55% seen once; the top ten hold around 6.5%. The chain uses TRBV6-1 and TRBJ2-5; no firm D call. Specimen: PBMCs. The sequence was obtained from a woman aged 40 to 50 in good health and CMV-seropositive. The CDR3 DNA sequence: TGTGCCAGCAGTGAAGACAGAAAAGAGACCCAGTACTTC. Translated: CASSEDRKETQYF.